This record concerns one T cell receptor beta chain sequence. The protocol was immunoSEQ multiplex PCR, while the TCRdb copy is restricted to in-frame clones and leaves out a portion. The sample has 80,000 or so clones; about 76% are singletons. The CDR3 consists of 15 residues. Per the germline V gene, CDR1 is WSHSY and CDR2 is SAAADI. V dropped 5 bases and J dropped 9; count of bases not matched to a gene: 13. This sample was included in a study of blood T cell repertoires in COVID-19. This receptor was identified in a man older than 75 with acute or convalescent COVID-19. J is TRBJ2-1 and V is TRBV10-2; 7 nucleotides align to TRBD1. The source material was peripheral blood. As DNA, the CDR3 is TGCGCCAGCAGTTTACAGGGGATTGAGATTAGTGAGCAGTTCTTC. Translation gives CASSLQGIEISEQFF.